This passage covers 4 T cell receptor beta chains from one sample sequenced in a study of technical replicates of blood from several donors. Assay: immunoSEQ multiplex PCR; the TCRdb copy retains only in-frame clones and omits some. The sample shows fewer than 15,000 clones, over 70% of them seen only once. Sequenced input: PBMCs. The source is a human donor in good health.

CDR3 protein: CASSPQGAGGWETQYF. The CDR3 DNA follows: TGTGCCAGCAGCCCACAGGGGGCAGGTGGTTGGGAGACCCAGTACTTC. The chain couples TRBV7-9 to TRBJ2-5, with 9 bases fitting TRBD1. The V gene end was trimmed by 5 bases and the J gene end by 5 bases; junction bases not matched to a gene: 12. CDR3 length: 16 amino acids. Germline V gene sequence: CDR1 SEHNR, CDR2 FQNEAQ (reference sequence).

The rearrangement uses TRBV27 and TRBJ2-7; 10 bases are shared with TRBD1. The CDR3 is made up of 15 amino acids. Germline values: CDR1 MNHEY, CDR2 SMNVEV (reference sequence). J was trimmed by 5 bases and V by 5 bases; bases with no gene match: 9. The CDR3 region has the DNA TGTGCCAGCAGTCTAGGACAGGGGGAGCTAGACGAGCAGTACTTC. It is translated as CASSLGQGELDEQYF.

The chain couples TRBV21-1 to TRBJ2-1; TRBD2, the table's D call, lacks a check against the DNA. TRBV21-1 is shown as a pseudogene. This CDR3 spans 15 amino acids. The CDR3 bases are TGTGCCATGTATTTAGCGGGAGGGCTTTACAATGAGCAGTTCTTC. Translation: CAMYLAGGLYNEQFF.

The chain uses TRBV5-1 and TRBJ1-1; possibly TRBD1 for D (6 bases). V was shortened by 4 bases and J by 4 bases, with 14 bases between the two germline ends. Germline V gives CDR1 SGHRS, CDR2 YFSETQ. The CDR3 length is 14 residues. The CDR3 loop reads CASSQDRGGTEAFF. CDR3 nucleotides: TGCGCCAGCAGCCAGGATAGAGGGGGCACTGAAGCTTTCTTT.